These 14 T cell receptor beta chains originate from one sample sequenced in a study of T cells in Graves' hyperthyroidism and ophthalmopathy. There were TCR beta CDR3 regions amplified from RNA transcripts. HTBI primers were used for first-round RT-PCR of the TCR CDR3. TCRdb reprocessed the multiplex PCR reads with MiXCR, giving one entry per CDR3 protein. The sample holds fewer than 400,000 distinct CDR3 sequences, 11% to 15% seen once. The sequenced sample was blood. All receptors derive from a man aged 50-60 years with Graves' ophthalmopathy.

This clonotype appeared many times. The V call is TRBV3-1, the J call TRBJ1-2; 8 bases fit TRBD1. Germline loops: CDR1 LGHDT, CDR2 YNNKEL (reference sequence). This CDR3 region has 15 residues. The J segment lost 5 bases and the V segment lost 1 base, leaving 6 bases of the junction unmatched. CDR3 DNA sequence: TGTGCCAGCAGCCAAGGGACAGGGTTCAAATATGGCTACACCTTC. Translation gives CASSQGTGFKYGYTF.

This sequence joins TRBV6-2 or TRBV6-3 and TRBJ2-3; 13 nucleotides align to TRBD2. The CDR3 runs 17 residues. Germline V gene lookup returns CDR1 MNHEY and CDR2 SVGEGT. V was pared by 5 bases and J by 4 bases, with 9 bases of the junction left unmatched. DNA for the CDR3: TGTGCCAGCAGTCACGGACTAGCGGGAGCGTTGTCAGATACGCAGTATTTT. Translating gives CASSHGLAGALSDTQYF.

This clonotype was seen at least ten times. The rearrangement uses TRBV2 and TRBJ2-7; D possibly corresponds to TRBD2 (5 bases). In germline, CDR1 is SNHLY, CDR2 FYNNEI. This CDR3 is 14 amino acids long. Trimming pared 2 bases from V and 3 bases from J, leaving 11 bases between. The CDR3 DNA is TGTGCCAGCAGTGAAATCGGAGGCGGCTACGAGCAGTACTTC. Protein sequence: CASSEIGGGYEQYF.

J is TRBJ1-4 and V is TRBV15; TRBD1 matches 7 bases. Germline values: CDR1 LNHNV, CDR2 YYDKDF (reference sequence). The CDR3 loop spans 16 amino acids. V lost 1 base and J lost 6; bases outside the gene matches: 8. The CDR3 loop is CATSRGRGQMDEKLFF. The CDR3 region has the DNA TGTGCCACCAGCAGAGGTAGGGGGCAGATGGATGAAAAACTGTTTTTT.

This clonotype was seen a handful of times. The chain carries TRBV5-1 and TRBJ2-7; TRBD1 aligns across 7 bases. From germline, CDR1 is SGHRS and CDR2 YFSETQ. Unmatched junction bases numbered 6, after V lost 0 bases and J lost 0 bases. The CDR3 contains 16 residues. The CDR3 DNA follows: TGCGCCAGCAGCTTGGCCGGGACAGCCGCCTCCTACGAGCAGTACTTC. Protein: CASSLAGTAASYEQYF.

This clonotype was detected many times. The genes are TRBV7-9 and TRBJ2-7, with TRBD2 matching over 9 bases. CDR1 is SEHNR and CDR2 is FQNEAQ in the germline V gene (reference sequence). Trimming cost V 0 bases and J 6 bases; bases outside gene matches: 9. This CDR3 has 16 residues. The CDR3 DNA is TGTGCCAGCAGCTTAGCGCTTGCGGGAGGGTTTCGCGAGCAGTACTTC. Translation gives CASSLALAGGFREQYF.

Many counts were recorded for this clonotype. The rearrangement joins TRBV5-1 to TRBJ1-2; perhaps TRBD1 as D (6 bases). The germline gives CDR1 SGHRS, CDR2 YFSETQ. V gave up 3 bases and J gave up 8 bases, with 14 bases separating them. CDR3 size: 13 residues. CDR3 loop: CASSSGPTGGYTF. For the CDR3, the DNA is TGCGCCAGCAGCTCGGGACCAACAGGGGGCTACACCTTC.

There are a few counts of this clonotype. This chain connects TRBV6-2 or TRBV6-3 to TRBJ2-3; weak D call: TRBD2 (5 bases). The germline CDR1 and CDR2 sequences are MNHEY and SVGEGT. V was cut by 4 bases and J by 4 bases, with 21 bases left in between. The CDR3 runs 17 residues. CDR3 protein: CASSSTRKRADPDTQYF. CDR3 nucleotides: TGTGCCAGCAGTTCCACGAGGAAGAGGGCTGATCCAGATACGCAGTATTTT.

This chain links TRBV3-1 with TRBJ2-3, with 13 bases fitting TRBD2. CDR3 length equals 17 residues. Germline V gene data show CDR1 as LGHDT and CDR2 as YNNKEL (reference sequence). The J segment lost 2 bases and the V segment lost 3 bases, leaving 5 bases of the junction unmatched. CDR3 sequence (DNA): TGTGCCAGCAGCCAGCACGGACTAGCGGGGGACACAGATACGCAGTATTTT. It encodes CASSQHGLAGDTDTQYF.

This clonotype has a handful of counts. The V and J genes are TRBV30 and TRBJ2-7, with 10 positions matching TRBD1. In germline, CDR1 is GTSNPN, CDR2 SVGIG (reference sequence). The J segment lost 4 bases and the V segment lost 3 bases, leaving 12 bases of the junction unmatched. This CDR3 contains 16 residues. The CDR3: CAWRKEGQGRSYEQYF. The CDR3 DNA reads TGTGCCTGGAGGAAAGAGGGACAGGGGAGATCTTACGAGCAGTACTTC.

The chain has TRBV7-9 and TRBJ2-1; D gene unclear. V shed 5 bases and J shed 8 bases, with 19 bases lying between them. CDR3 length equals 15 residues. From germline, CDR1 is SEHNR and CDR2 FQNEAQ (reference sequence). This CDR3 reads CASSTPRATADEQFF. Here the CDR3 DNA reads TGTGCCAGCAGCACCCCCCGTGCCACCGCCGATGAGCAGTTCTTC.

This clonotype has a count of ten or more. The V and J genes are TRBV18 and TRBJ2-1; either TRBD1 or TRBD2 may supply D (6 bases each). The CDR3 has 18 amino acids. The V end lost 7 bases, the J end lost 0 bases, and 22 bases lay between the germline ends. CDR1 and CDR2 (germline): KGHSH, LQKENI. The CDR3 protein is CASLGGLIILSSYNEQFF. CDR3 DNA sequence: TGTGCCAGCTTGGGGGGCTTAATTATTTTGAGCTCCTACAATGAGCAGTTCTTC.

Ten or more counts support this clonotype. CDR3 coding DNA: TGCAGTGCTAGAGCGGCTAGCGGGAGTGGCGAGCAGTTCTTC. It translates to CSARAASGSGEQFF. V gene TRBV20-1 combines with J gene TRBJ2-1; 10 bases agree with TRBD2. Losses at the gene ends were 1 base for V and 10 bases for J; bases not matched to a gene: 7. This CDR3 comprises 14 residues. Germline V gene data show CDR1 as DFQATT and CDR2 as SNEGSKA (reference sequence).

This clonotype was seen a handful of times. The chain joins TRBV29-1 to TRBJ1-4; maybe TRBD1 (6 bases). Trimming removed 7 bases from V and 4 bases from J, with 7 bases in between. The germline V gene has CDR1 SQVTM and CDR2 ANQGSEA. This CDR3 has 11 residues. As DNA, the CDR3 is TGCAGCGCGGACAGTAATGAAAAACTGTTTTTT. Protein product: CSADSNEKLFF.